These 10 T cell receptor beta chains were all obtained from the same sample, sequenced in a study of T-cell reconstitution after alpha-beta-depleted transplantation in children. It was with unique molecular identifiers that the TCRbeta library was prepared. TCRdb reprocessed the PCR reads via MiXCR and lists one record per CDR3 protein. The repertoire holds 700,000 to 950,000 distinct CDR3 sequences, with 16% as singletons. This sample comprised PBMCs, mostly from graft donor cells, obtained 360 days after TCRalphabeta/CD19-depleted stem cell transplant. These receptors were collected from a male patient younger than 18 who had a stem cell transplant for acute lymphoblastic leukemia, so the T cells may come from the graft donor.

This chain connects TRBV27 to TRBJ2-2, with D unclear. The ends were cut back, 3 bases at V and 2 bases at J, with 7 bases in the middle. Germline V CDR1 and CDR2: MNHEY, SMNVEV (reference sequence). CDR3 length equals 14 residues. The CDR3 DNA reads TGTGCCAGCAGTTTCTTCTTCAACACCGGGGAGCTGTTTTTT. This sequence encodes CASSFFFNTGELFF.

This clonotype has more than one count but fewer than ten. This rearrangement joins TRBV7-3 to TRBJ2-3, with D possibly being TRBD1 (6 bases). This CDR3 spans 14 amino acids. The germline CDR1 and CDR2 sequences are SGHTA and FQGTGA. V lost 5 bases, J lost 10 bases, and 19 bases lay in between. The CDR3 reads CASSREGHLMSQYF. In DNA, the CDR3 is TGTGCCAGCAGCCGTGAGGGACACCTGATGTCGCAGTATTTT.

This clonotype was counted many times. The rearrangement links TRBV5-4 to TRBJ2-2; 9 bases agree with TRBD2. This CDR3 is 16 amino acids long. The junction had 6 bases not matched to a gene; V was cut back by 4 bases and J by 2 bases. Germline CDR1 reads SGHNT; CDR2 reads YYREEE (reference sequence). The CDR3 spells CASSTPGLANTGELFF. CDR3 DNA sequence: TGTGCCAGCAGCACACCGGGACTAGCAAACACCGGGGAGCTGTTTTTT.

About this clonotype: One junction end disagrees with the germline gene, perhaps due to a read error. This chain joins TRBV7-3 and TRBJ2-1; either TRBD1 or TRBD2 may fit D (6 bases each). The germline V gene has CDR1 SGHTA and CDR2 FQGTGA. The CDR3 is 14 amino acids. The CDR3 loop is CASSPSGGLNEQLF. CDR3 nucleotides: TGTGCCAGCAGCCCTAGTGGGGGGCTCAATGAGCAGCTCTTC.

This clonotype was picked up a small number of times. This chain uses TRBV7-9 with TRBJ1-1; D not resolved. This CDR3 is 13 amino acids long. The germline V gene encodes CDR1 SEHNR and CDR2 FQNEAQ (reference sequence). The V and J ends lost 6 bases and 4 bases respectively, with 12 bases between them. CDR3 in amino acids: CASRRKGSTEAFF. In DNA form, the CDR3 reads TGTGCCAGCAGGCGGAAGGGAAGCACTGAAGCTTTCTTT. Supplemented by reference TRBV7-9 and TRBJ1-1, the full variable domain reads DTGVSQNPRHKITKRGQNVTFRCDPISEHNRLYWYRQTLGQGPEFLTYFQNEAQLEKSRLLSDRFSAERPKGSFSTLEIQRTEQGDSAMYLCASRRKGSTEAFFGQGTRLTVV.

The chain couples TRBV7-9 to TRBJ1-2, with D unclear. The germline V gene has CDR1 SEHNR and CDR2 FQNEAQ (reference sequence). Between the trimmed V and J ends, which lost 0 bases and 4 bases, there was a span of 15 bases. This CDR3 is built from 16 residues. CDR3 sequence reads: CASSLATTPDGYGYTF. As DNA, the CDR3 is TGTGCCAGCAGCTTAGCTACGACACCGGACGGCTATGGCTACACCTTC.

The chain is built from TRBV5-1 and TRBJ1-1; TRBD1 aligns across 10 bases. The CDR3 is 17 amino acids. Germline V gives CDR1 SGHRS, CDR2 YFSETQ. V dropped 0 bases and J dropped 1; count of bases not matched to a gene: 6. The CDR3 here is CASSLVPGQGSNTEAFF. Here the CDR3 DNA reads TGCGCCAGCAGCTTGGTCCCGGGACAGGGGTCGAACACTGAAGCTTTCTTT.

The chain has TRBV11-2 and TRBJ2-1; TRBD2 matches 8 bases. V gave up 6 bases and J gave up 13 bases; unmatched junction bases: 17. Germline lookup yields CDR1 SGHAT and CDR2 FQNNGV. The CDR3 runs to 15 residues. In DNA form, the CDR3 reads TGTGCCAGCAGTACCGGGACTAGTAACCCATTCCCCCAGTTCTTC. This sequence encodes CASSTGTSNPFPQFF. The full variable domain, its missing parts supplied by reference TRBV11-2 and TRBJ2-1, is EAGVAQSPRYKIIEKRQSVAFWCNPISGHATLYWYQQILGQGPKLLIQFQNNGVVDDSQLPKDRFSAERLKGVDSTLKIQPAKLEDSAVYLCASSTGTSNPFPQFFGPGTRLTVL.

J is TRBJ1-1 and V is TRBV5-1, with 7 bases that match TRBD1. The V and J ends lost 8 bases and 0 bases, in that order; junction bases with no gene match: 7. Germline-derived CDR1 and CDR2 are SGHRS and YFSETQ. This CDR3 is built from 14 residues. DNA for the CDR3: TGCGCCAGTAGACCGACAGGGATGAACACTGAAGCTTTCTTT. Its protein product is CASRPTGMNTEAFF.

The gene calls are TRBV5-1 and TRBJ2-5; the D gene is possibly TRBD2 (5 bases). The CDR3 totals 16 residues. Germline V gene sequence: CDR1 SGHRS, CDR2 YFSETQ. V lost 0 bases and J lost 1, with 13 bases in between. In DNA, the CDR3 is TGCGCCAGCAGCTTGGGTCCGGGTGGAGGCCAAGAGACCCAGTACTTC. This sequence encodes CASSLGPGGGQETQYF.